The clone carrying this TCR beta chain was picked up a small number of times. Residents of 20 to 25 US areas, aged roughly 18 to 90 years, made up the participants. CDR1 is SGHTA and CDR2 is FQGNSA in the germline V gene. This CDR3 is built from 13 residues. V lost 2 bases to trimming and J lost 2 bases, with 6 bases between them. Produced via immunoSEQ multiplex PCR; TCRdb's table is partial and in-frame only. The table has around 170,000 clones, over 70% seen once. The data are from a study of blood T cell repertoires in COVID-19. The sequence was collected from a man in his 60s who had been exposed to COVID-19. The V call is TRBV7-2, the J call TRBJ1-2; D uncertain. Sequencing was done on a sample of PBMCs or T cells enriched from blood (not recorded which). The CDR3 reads CASSLSRNYGYTF. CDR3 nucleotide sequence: TGTGCCAGCAGCTTATCACGGAACTATGGCTACACCTTC.